This entry features one TCR beta chain sequence. Its antigen is currently unknown. This entry comes from a study of OX40 agonist ivuxolimab in advanced cancers. The wider study: Each dose-escalation patient presented with hepatocellular carcinoma, melanoma, renal cell or head and neck cancer.

Germline lookup yields CDR1 MNHEY and CDR2 SVGAGI. Trimming cost V 6 bases and J 0 bases; bases outside gene matches: 7. This CDR3 has 15 amino acids. Overall study findings and caveats: Clonal expansion among partial responders at 0.1-3.0 mg/kg ranked near the lowest. At 0.1 to 3.0 mg/kg, CD4+ and CD8+ blood T cells expanded clonally by week 6.

The table came from immunoSEQ multiplex PCR; TCRdb's copy has only in-frame clones and leaves some out. The data hold 60,000 to 80,000 clones, with 65% to 85% observed a single time. Exclusion of a patient followed from autoimmune disease history or systemic immunosuppression. The source material was CD4+ or CD8+ T cells sorted from blood, sampled in a trial of the OX40 agonist ivuxolimab. This sequence originates from an adult with an advanced solid tumor such as melanoma, head and neck, liver or kidney cancer. This chain joins TRBV6-5 and TRBJ2-7; 8 nucleotides match TRBD1. CDR3 nucleotide sequence: TGTGCCAGCAGGGTGGTCGACAGGGGCTCCTACGAGCAGTACTTC. Protein product: CASRVVDRGSYEQYF.